These 13 T cell receptor beta chains were all obtained from the same sample, sequenced in a study of T cells expressing NK-cell markers. TCRdb derives one entry per CDR3 protein from the 5' RACE reads, leaving out DNA. Recorded for this sample: some 410,000 distinct CDR3 sequences. The sequenced material came from blood T cells: a sorted CD56 or NKG2C T cell subset, CD4+ or CD8+ T cells, or bulk PBMC T cells (not recorded which). These receptors came from a woman aged 18 to 69 in good health.

The chain carries TRBV5-6 and TRBJ2-1. The CDR3 sequence is 11 residues long. Germline CDR1 reads SGHDT; CDR2 reads YYEEEE. CDR3 sequence reads: CASSFIDEQFF.

V and J are TRBV4-1 and TRBJ1-4; TCRdb's D call of TRBD1 is untestable without DNA. The length of the CDR3 is 15 residues. CDR1 is MGHRA and CDR2 is YSYEKL in the germline V gene. CDR3 sequence: CASSQPDRENEKLFF.

CDR3 sequence reads: CASGEGRAEQFF. The chain joins TRBV9 to TRBJ2-1; TCRdb proposes TRBD2, but this gene call is untestable without DNA. The CDR3 has 12 amino acids. Germline CDR1 reads SGDLS; CDR2 reads YYNGEE.

The chain uses TRBV15 and TRBJ1-5. The V gene's germline CDR1 is LNHNV and CDR2 YYDKDF (reference sequence). The CDR3 has 15 amino acids. This CDR3 reads CATSREAESNQPQHF.

The chain couples TRBV7-9 to TRBJ1-2; the D call from TCRdb, TRBD1, cannot be confirmed without DNA. Germline CDR1 reads SEHNR; CDR2 reads FQNEAQ (reference sequence). The CDR3 sequence is 15 residues long. The CDR3 loop is CASSLERGPYYGYTF.

The chain couples TRBV5-1 to TRBJ1-1; TCRdb indicates TRBD1, and absent DNA this call remains unverified. Germline V lookup: CDR1 SGHRS, CDR2 YFSETQ. This CDR3 region has 15 residues. CDR3 residues: CASSRKTGMNTEAFF.

J is TRBJ2-1 and V is TRBV12-3 or TRBV12-4; TCRdb's assignment of TRBD2 cannot be checked, as there is no DNA. This CDR3 is built from 18 residues. The CDR3 reads CASTLTGLQLSSYNEQFF.

The chain uses TRBV20-1 and TRBJ2-1; lacking DNA, the TRBD1 call made by TCRdb goes unchecked. The CDR3 spans 13 residues. Germline values: CDR1 DFQATT, CDR2 SNEGSKA (reference sequence). CDR3 protein: CRAQNRGNNEQFF.

The chain uses TRBV24-1 and TRBJ2-1; as DNA is missing, the TRBD1 call by TCRdb cannot be tested. Looked up from germline, CDR1 is KGHDR and CDR2 is SFDVKD. The CDR3 is 13 amino acids. The CDR3 protein is CATSEGGWDEQFF.

V is TRBV28 and J is TRBJ1-2; there is no DNA to check the TCRdb D call of TRBD1. Germline-derived CDR1 and CDR2 are MDHEN and SYDVKM. This CDR3 is 13 amino acids long. This CDR3 reads CASSRTGDYGYTF.

CDR3 sequence reads: CASWGHYNEQFF. The chain employs TRBV5-1 and TRBJ2-1; the D call from TCRdb, TRBD1, cannot be confirmed without DNA. The CDR3 has 12 amino acids. CDR1 is SGHRS and CDR2 is YFSETQ in the germline V gene.

The chain combines TRBV7-2 with TRBJ2-2. This CDR3 has 15 amino acids. Germline values: CDR1 SGHTA, CDR2 FQGNSA. CDR3 loop: CASSLQAANTGELFF.

The V and J genes are TRBV11-1 and TRBJ2-7; there is no DNA to check the TCRdb D call of TRBD1. The CDR3 has 20 residues. Germline V gene sequence: CDR1 SGHAT, CDR2 FQDESV (reference sequence). The CDR3 loop is CASTLSLLTGGFRGNYEQYF.